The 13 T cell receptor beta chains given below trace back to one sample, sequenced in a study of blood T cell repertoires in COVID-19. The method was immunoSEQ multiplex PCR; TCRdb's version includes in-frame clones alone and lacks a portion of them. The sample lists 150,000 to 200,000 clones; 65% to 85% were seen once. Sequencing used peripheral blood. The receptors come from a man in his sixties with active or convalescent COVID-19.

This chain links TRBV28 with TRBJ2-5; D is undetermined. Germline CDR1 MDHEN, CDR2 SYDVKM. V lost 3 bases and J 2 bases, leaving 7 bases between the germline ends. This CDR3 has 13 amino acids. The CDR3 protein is CASSLNQQETQYF. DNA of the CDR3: TGTGCCAGCAGTTTGAACCAGCAAGAGACCCAGTACTTC.

The CDR3 coding sequence is TGTGCCAGCTCACCACTTAACACAGATACGCAGTATTTT. The encoded protein is CASSPLNTDTQYF. The V gene is TRBV18, the J gene TRBJ2-3; D is ambiguous. The V end was cut by 1 base, the J end by 2 bases, with 4 bases between. The CDR3 is 13 residues long. The germline V gene has CDR1 KGHSH and CDR2 LQKENI.

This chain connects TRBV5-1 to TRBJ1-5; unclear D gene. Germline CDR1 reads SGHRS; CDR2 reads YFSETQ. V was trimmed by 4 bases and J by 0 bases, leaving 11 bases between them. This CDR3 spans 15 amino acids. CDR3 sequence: CASSPTGSSNQPQHF. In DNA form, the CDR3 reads TGCGCCAGCAGCCCCACGGGGTCTAGCAATCAGCCCCAGCATTTT. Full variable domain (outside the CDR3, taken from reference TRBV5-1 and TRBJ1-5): KAGVTQTPRYLIKTRGQQVTLSCSPISGHRSVSWYQQTPGQGLQFLFEYFSETQRNKGNFPGRFSGRQFSNSRSEMNVSTLELGDSALYLCASSPTGSSNQPQHFGDGTRLSIL.

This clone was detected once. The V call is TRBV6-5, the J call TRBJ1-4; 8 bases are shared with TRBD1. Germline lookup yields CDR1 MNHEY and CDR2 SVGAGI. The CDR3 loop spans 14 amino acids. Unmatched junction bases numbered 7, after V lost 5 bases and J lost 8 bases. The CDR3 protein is CASSSTGGREKLFF. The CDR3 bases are TGTGCCAGCAGTAGCACAGGGGGGCGGGAAAAACTGTTTTTT.

The chain's CDR3 is CASSLRREGRETQYF. The CDR3 coding sequence is TGTGCCAGCAGTTTACGGCGGGAGGGCCGCGAGACCCAGTACTTC. J is TRBJ2-5 and V is TRBV28; 9 bases map to TRBD2. Germline lookup yields CDR1 MDHEN and CDR2 SYDVKM. The CDR3 runs 15 residues. Trimming removed 2 bases from V and 5 bases from J; junction bases left unmatched: 6. Supplemented by reference TRBV28 and TRBJ2-5, the full variable domain reads DVKVTQSSRYLVKRTGEKVFLECVQDMDHENMFWYRQDPGLGLRLIYFSYDVKMKEKGDIPEGYSVSREKKERFSLILESASTNQTSMYLCASSLRREGRETQYFGPGTRLLVL.

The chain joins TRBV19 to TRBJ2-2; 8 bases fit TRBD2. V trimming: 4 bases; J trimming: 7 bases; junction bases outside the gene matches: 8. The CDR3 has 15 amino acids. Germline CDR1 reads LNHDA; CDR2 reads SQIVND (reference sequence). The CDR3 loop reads CASSRGLVDGGELFF. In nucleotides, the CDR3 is TGTGCCAGTAGTAGGGGACTAGTTGACGGCGGGGAGCTGTTTTTT.

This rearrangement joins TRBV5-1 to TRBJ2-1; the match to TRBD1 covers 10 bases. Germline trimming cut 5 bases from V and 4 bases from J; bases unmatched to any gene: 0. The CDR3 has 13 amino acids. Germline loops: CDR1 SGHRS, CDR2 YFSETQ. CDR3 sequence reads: CASRGQGYNEQFF. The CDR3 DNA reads TGCGCCAGCAGGGGACAGGGGTACAATGAGCAGTTCTTC.

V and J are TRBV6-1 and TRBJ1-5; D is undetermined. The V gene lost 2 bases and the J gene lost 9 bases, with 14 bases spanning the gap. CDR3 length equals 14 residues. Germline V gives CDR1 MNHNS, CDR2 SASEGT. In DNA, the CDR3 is TGTGCCAGCAGTGAAAGGTCAGGTGGAATGCCCCAGCATTTT. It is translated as CASSERSGGMPQHF.

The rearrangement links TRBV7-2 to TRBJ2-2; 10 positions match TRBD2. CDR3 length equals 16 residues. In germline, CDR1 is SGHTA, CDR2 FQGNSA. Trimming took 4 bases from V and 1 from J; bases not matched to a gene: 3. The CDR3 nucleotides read TGTGCCAGCAGCTCCGGGACTAGCGTGAACACCGGGGAGCTGTTTTTT. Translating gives CASSSGTSVNTGELFF. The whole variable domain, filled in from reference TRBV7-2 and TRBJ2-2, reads GAGVSQSPSNKVTEKGKDVELRCDPISGHTALYWYRQSLGQGLEFLIYFQGNSAPDKSGLPSDRFSAERTGGSVSTLTIQRTQQEDSAVYLCASSSGTSVNTGELFFGEGSRLTVL.

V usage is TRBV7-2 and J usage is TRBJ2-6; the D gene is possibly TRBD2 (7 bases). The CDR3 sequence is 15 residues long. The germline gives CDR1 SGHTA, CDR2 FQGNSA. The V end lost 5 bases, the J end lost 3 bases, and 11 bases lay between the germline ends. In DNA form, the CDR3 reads TGTGCCAGCAGCCCGGGGGGACATGGGGCCAACGTCCTGACTTTC. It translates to CASSPGGHGANVLTF.

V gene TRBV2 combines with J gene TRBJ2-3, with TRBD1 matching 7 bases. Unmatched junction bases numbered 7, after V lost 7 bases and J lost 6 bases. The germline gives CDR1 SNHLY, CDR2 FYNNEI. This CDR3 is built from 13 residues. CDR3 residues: CASNLQGSDTQYF. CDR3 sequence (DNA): TGTGCCAGCAATCTACAGGGGTCGGATACGCAGTATTTT.

The CDR3 region is CAISATGNTGELFF. As DNA, the CDR3 is TGTGCCATCAGTGCGACAGGCAACACCGGGGAGCTGTTTTTT. The V call is TRBV10-3, the J call TRBJ2-2, with a tentative D call TRBD1 (6 bases). CDR1 is ENHRY, CDR2 SYGVKD, per germline. V lost 4 bases, J lost 2 bases, and 8 bases lay in between. The CDR3 length is 14 residues.

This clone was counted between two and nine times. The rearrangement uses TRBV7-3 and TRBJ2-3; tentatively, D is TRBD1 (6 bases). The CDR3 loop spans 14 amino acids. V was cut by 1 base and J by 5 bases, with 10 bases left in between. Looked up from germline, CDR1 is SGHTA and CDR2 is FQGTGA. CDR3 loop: CASSLKVRGDTQYF. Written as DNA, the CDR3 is TGTGCCAGCAGCTTAAAGGTCAGGGGAGATACGCAGTATTTT.